This is a list of T cell receptor beta chains from one sample in a study of T cells after posttransplantation cyclophosphamide. TCRdb's table, derived via immunoSEQ multiplex PCR, lists solely in-frame clones and lacks some. The sample shows about 28,000 clones, approximately 90% of them seen only once. Sequenced sample: PBMCs. These receptor sequences come from a man between 45 and 60 years old. Each CDR3 is given with its conserved first and last residue. Each record gives: J gene, clone size, V gene, D gene, CDR3 DNA, CDR3 protein. D genes are given only for firm matches. Clone size is shown for a subset of rows, as once, few, many or a class of expanded clone.

TRBJ2-2 - TRBV13 TRBD2 TGTGCCAGTCGTATAGCGGGAGGGGAGATGAACACCGGGGAGCTGTTTTTT CASRIAGGEMNTGELFF
TRBJ1-2 - TRBV5-6 - TGTGCCAGCAGCTTGGCCGTTAGAATCACGGACCATGACTACGCCTTC CASSLAVRITDHDYAF
TRBJ2-3 - TRBV9 - TGTGCCAGCAGCGTAGACGGTTACACAGATACGCAGTATTTT CASSVDGYTDTQYF
TRBJ2-2 - TRBV19 - TGTGCCAGTAGTCCTTGGCTGGGCACCACCGGGGAGCTGTTTTTT CASSPWLGTTGELFF
TRBJ1-4 - TRBV7-9 TRBD1 TGTGCCAGCAGCCCTCCGAGGGGGCTCCCAACTAATGAAAAACTGTTTTTT CASSPPRGLPTNEKLFF
TRBJ2-1 - TRBV20-1 - TGCAGTAACCGGAGGGGAAATGAGCAGTTCTTC CSNRRGNEQFF
TRBJ2-4 - TRBV19 TRBD1 TGTGCCAGTAGTCAGGGGACAGTAGGTATCATTCAGTACTTC CASSQGTVGIIQYF
TRBJ1-1 - TRBV5-1 TRBD1 TGCGCCAGCAGTCGCGACAGGGTACGCACTGAAGCTTTCTTT CASSRDRVRTEAFF
TRBJ1-1 - TRBV7-3 - TGTGCCAGCAGCTCGACTCAGGGTGTCGCTTTCTTT CASSSTQGVAFF
TRBJ1-3 - TRBV19 TRBD1 TGTGCCAGTAGTGGACCGGGACAGGGGGCGTCGGGAAACACCATATATTTT CASSGPGQGASGNTIYF
TRBJ1-2 - TRBV5-5 - TGTGCCAGCAGCTTTGACATTTATGGCTACACCTTC CASSFDIYGYTF
TRBJ2-7 - TRBV27 - TGTGCCAGCAGTTCAGTCGGGAGAAAGACGAAGGACGAGCAGTACTTC CASSSVGRKTKDEQYF
TRBJ2-7 - TRBV2 TRBD2 TGTGCCAGCAGTGAAAAGCGGGGGTCACCCTACGAGCAGTACTTC CASSEKRGSPYEQYF
TRBJ2-2 few TRBV6-5 - TGTGCCAGCAGCGCGACTGGAAACACCGGGGAGCTGTTTTTT CASSATGNTGELFF
TRBJ2-3 - TRBV5-1 TRBD2 TGCGCCAGCAGCTTGTCCCGGTCTAGCGGGAGCACAGATACGCAGTATTTT CASSLSRSSGSTDTQYF
TRBJ2-7 - TRBV14 TRBD1 TGTGCCAGCAGCCAATCCGGGACAGGCGACGAGCAGTACTTC CASSQSGTGDEQYF